This TCR beta chain was sequenced in a study of T cells in Graves' hyperthyroidism and ophthalmopathy. When ophthalmopathy did not progress within 18 months, Graves' hyperthyroidism was considered stable. Patients aged 18 to 65 had newly diagnosed hyperthyroidism of under 2 months' duration. Uncontrolled infection, other autoimmune disease, pregnancy and lactation each barred patients from inclusion. RNA transcripts gave rise to amplified TCR beta CDR3 regions. HTBI primers drove first-round RT-PCR of the TCR CDR3. TCRdb processed the multiplex PCR reads anew with MiXCR; each CDR3 protein has one entry. The sample yields approximately 590,000 distinct CDR3 sequences, around 46% seen once. The CDR3 has 15 residues. V gave up 3 bases and J gave up 5 bases, with 11 bases separating them. Germline-derived CDR1 and CDR2 are SGHTA and FQGNSA.

The V gene is TRBV7-2, the J gene TRBJ1-6; no definite D call. The sequenced sample was peripheral blood or thyroid tissue (not recorded which). The clonotype was recovered from a woman aged 18-35 years with Graves' hyperthyroidism. DNA for the CDR3: TGTGCCAGCAGCTTCGCCGGACGGGATAATTCACCCCTCCACTTT. This sequence encodes CASSFAGRDNSPLHF.